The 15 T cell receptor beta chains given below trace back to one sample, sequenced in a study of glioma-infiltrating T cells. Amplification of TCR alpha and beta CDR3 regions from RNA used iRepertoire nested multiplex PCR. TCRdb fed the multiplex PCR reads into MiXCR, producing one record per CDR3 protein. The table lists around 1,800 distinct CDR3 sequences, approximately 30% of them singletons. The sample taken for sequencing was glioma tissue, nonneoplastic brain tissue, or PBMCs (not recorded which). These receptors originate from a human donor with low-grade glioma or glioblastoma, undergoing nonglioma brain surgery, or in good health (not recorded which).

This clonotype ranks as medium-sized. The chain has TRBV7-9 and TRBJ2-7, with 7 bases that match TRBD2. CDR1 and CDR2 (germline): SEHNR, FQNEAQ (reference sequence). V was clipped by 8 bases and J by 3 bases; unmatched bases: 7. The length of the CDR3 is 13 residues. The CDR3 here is CASGGGWGYEQYF. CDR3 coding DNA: TGTGCCAGCGGGGGGGGTTGGGGCTACGAGCAGTACTTC.

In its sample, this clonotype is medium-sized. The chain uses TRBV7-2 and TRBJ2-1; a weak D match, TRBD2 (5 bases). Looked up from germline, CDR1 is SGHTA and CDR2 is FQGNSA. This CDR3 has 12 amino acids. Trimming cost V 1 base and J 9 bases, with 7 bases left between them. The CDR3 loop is CASSLVGGEQFF. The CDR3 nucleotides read TGTGCCAGCAGCTTAGTAGGAGGTGAGCAGTTCTTC.

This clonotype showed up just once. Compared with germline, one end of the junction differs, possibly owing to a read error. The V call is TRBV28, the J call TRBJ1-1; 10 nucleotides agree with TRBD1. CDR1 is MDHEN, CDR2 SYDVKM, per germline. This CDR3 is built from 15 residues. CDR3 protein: CASSLRLDRGDEALF. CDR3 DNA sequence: TGTGCCAGCAGTTTACGCCTGGACAGGGGGGATGAGGCTTTGTTT. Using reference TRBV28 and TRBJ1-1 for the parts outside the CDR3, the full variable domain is DVKVTQSSRYLVKRTGEKVFLECVQDMDHENMFWYRQDPGLGLRLIYFSYDVKMKEKGDIPEGYSVSREKKERFSLILESASTNQTSMYLCASSLRLDRGDEALFGQGTRLTVV.

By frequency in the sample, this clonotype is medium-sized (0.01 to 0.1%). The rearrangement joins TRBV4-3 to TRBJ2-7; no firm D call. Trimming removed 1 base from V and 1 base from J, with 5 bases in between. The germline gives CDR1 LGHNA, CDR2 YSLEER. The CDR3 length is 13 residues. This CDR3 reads CASSQGRSYEQYF. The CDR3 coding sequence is TGCGCCAGCAGCCAAGGACGTTCCTACGAGCAGTACTTC.

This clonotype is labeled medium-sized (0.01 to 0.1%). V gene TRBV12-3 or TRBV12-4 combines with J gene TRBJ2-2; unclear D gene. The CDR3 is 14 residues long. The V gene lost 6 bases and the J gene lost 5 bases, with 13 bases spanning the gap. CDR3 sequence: CASRGWGETGELFF. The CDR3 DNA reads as TGTGCCAGCAGAGGGTGGGGTGAGACCGGGGAGCTGTTTTTT.

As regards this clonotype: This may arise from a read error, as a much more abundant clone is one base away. The CDR3 loop reads CASSQALVRPNSPLHF. CDR3 in DNA: TGTGCCAGCAGCCAAGCCCTCGTGCGTCCAAATTCACCCCTCCACTTT. The chain combines TRBV4-2 with TRBJ1-6; no definite D call. The V and J ends lost 1 base and 7 bases respectively, with 14 bases between them. The CDR3 length is 16 residues. The germline V gene encodes CDR1 LGHNA and CDR2 YNFKEQ.

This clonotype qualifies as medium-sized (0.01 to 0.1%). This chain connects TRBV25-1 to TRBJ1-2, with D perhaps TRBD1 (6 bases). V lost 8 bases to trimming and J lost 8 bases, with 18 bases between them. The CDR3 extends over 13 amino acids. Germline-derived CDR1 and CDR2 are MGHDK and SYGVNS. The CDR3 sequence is CASGTFGGRGYTF. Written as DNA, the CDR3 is TGTGCCAGCGGCACCTTTGGGGGCCGGGGCTACACCTTC.

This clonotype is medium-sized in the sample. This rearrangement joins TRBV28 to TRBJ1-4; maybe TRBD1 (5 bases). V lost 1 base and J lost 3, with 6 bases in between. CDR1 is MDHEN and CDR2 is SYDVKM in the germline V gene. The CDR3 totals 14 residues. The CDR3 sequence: CASSLSGPNEKLFF. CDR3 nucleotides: TGTGCCAGCAGTTTATCAGGGCCTAATGAAAAACTGTTTTTT.

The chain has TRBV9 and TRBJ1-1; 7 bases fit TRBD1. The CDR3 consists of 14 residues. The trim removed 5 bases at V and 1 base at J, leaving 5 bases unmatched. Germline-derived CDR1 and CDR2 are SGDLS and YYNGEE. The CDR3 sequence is CASSPDRPNTEAFF. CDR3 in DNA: TGTGCCAGCAGTCCGGACAGGCCGAACACTGAAGCTTTCTTT.

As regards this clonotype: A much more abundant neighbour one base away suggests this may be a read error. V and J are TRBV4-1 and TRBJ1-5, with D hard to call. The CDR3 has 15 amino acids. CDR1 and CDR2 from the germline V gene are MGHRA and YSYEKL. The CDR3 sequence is CAISQGPNSNQPQHF. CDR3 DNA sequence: TGCGCCATCAGCCAAGGTCCAAATAGCAATCAGCCCCAGCATTTT.

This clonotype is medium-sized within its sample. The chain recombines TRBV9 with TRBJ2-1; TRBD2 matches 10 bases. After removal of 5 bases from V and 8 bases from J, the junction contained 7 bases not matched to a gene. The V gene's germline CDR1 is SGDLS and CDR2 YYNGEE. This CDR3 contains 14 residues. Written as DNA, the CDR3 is TGTGCCAGCAGTACTAGCGGGAAATTGGATGAGCAGTTCTTC. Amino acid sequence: CASSTSGKLDEQFF.

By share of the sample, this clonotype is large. CDR3 sequence: CASSFSSTAPNTEAFF. As DNA, the CDR3 is TGTGCCAGCAGTTTTTCTTCCACGGCTCCGAACACTGAAGCTTTCTTT. V and J are TRBV27 and TRBJ1-1; no clear D gene. The V end was cut by 3 bases, the J end by 1 base, with 15 bases between. Per the germline V gene, CDR1 is MNHEY and CDR2 is SMNVEV (reference sequence). This CDR3 has 16 amino acids.

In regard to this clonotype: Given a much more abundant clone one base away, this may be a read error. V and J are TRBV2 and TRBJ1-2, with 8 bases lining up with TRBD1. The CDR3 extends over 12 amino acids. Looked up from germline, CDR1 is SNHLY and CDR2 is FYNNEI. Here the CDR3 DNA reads TGTGCCAGCAGGGGACAGGACCATGGCTACGCCTTC. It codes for CASRGQDHGYAF.

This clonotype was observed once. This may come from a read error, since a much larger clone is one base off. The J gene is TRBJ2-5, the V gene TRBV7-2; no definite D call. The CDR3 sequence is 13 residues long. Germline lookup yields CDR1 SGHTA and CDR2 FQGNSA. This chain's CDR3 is CASSPRTEDTQYF. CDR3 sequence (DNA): TGTGCCAGCAGCCCCCGGACGGAAGACACCCAGTACTTC.

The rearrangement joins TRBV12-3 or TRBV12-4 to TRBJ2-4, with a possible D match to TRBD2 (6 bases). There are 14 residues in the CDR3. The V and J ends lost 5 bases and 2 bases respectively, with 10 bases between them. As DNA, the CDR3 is TGTGCCAGCAGTCCGACTAGTACCAAAAACATTCAGTACTTC. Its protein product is CASSPTSTKNIQYF.